This TCR beta chain came from a study of OX40 agonist ivuxolimab in advanced cancers. Whole-study context: The study enrolled dose-escalation patients with hepatocellular carcinoma, melanoma, renal cell or head and neck cancer. Treatment received earlier with anti-PD-1, anti-PD-L1 or anti-CTLA-4 agents was allowed, and approximately 40% had some. General observations from the study: Among the lowest peripheral clonal expansion occurred in 0.1-3.0 mg/kg partial responders. In the 0.1 to 3.0 mg/kg range, CD4+ and CD8+ blood T cells had expanded clonally by week 6.

With regard to this clone: Antigen specificity is unknown.

Assay: immunoSEQ multiplex PCR; the TCRdb copy retains only in-frame clones and omits some. In the table there are about 90,000 clones, almost 90% of which are singletons. This CDR3 spans 15 amino acids. Trimming shortened V by 3 bases and J by 6 bases, and 15 bases separated the two germline ends. Per germline, CDR1 SGDLS and CDR2 YYNGEE. The sample in question was CD4+ or CD8+ T cells sorted from blood, obtained in a trial of the OX40 agonist ivuxolimab. The origin of this receptor is an adult with an advanced solid tumor such as melanoma, head and neck, liver or kidney cancer. J is TRBJ2-2 and V is TRBV9; weak D call: TRBD2 (6 bases). CDR3 residues: CASSGVGSSAGELFF. The DNA for the CDR3 is TGTGCCAGCAGCGGGGTCGGGAGTAGCGCCGGGGAGCTGTTTTTT.